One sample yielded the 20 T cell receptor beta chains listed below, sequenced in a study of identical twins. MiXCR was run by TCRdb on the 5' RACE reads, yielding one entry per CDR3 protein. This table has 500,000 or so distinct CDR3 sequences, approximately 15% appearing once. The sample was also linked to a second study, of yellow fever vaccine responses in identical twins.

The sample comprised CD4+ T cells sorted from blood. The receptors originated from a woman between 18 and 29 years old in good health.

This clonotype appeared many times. The CDR3 region is CASRTTGTGGPEQYF. As DNA, the CDR3 is TGTGCCAGCAGAACGACCGGGACAGGGGGCCCCGAGCAGTACTTC. This chain links TRBV12-3 or TRBV12-4 with TRBJ2-7; 12 bases line up with TRBD1. V shed 6 bases, J shed 6 bases, and the junction held 9 bases outside the gene matches. The CDR3 is 15 residues long.

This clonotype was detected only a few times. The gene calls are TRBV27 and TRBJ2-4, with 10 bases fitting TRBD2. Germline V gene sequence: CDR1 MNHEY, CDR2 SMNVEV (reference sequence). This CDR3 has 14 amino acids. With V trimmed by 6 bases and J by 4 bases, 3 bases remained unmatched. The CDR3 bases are TGTGCCAGCAGAGCGGGGGGGCGGAAAAACATTCAGTACTTC. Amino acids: CASRAGGRKNIQYF.

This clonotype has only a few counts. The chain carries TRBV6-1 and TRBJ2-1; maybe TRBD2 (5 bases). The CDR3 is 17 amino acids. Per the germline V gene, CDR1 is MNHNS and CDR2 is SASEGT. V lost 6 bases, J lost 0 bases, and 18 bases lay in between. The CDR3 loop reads CASSHRYRGSSYNEQFF. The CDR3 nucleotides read TGTGCCAGCAGCCACCGATATCGGGGAAGCTCCTACAATGAGCAGTTCTTC.

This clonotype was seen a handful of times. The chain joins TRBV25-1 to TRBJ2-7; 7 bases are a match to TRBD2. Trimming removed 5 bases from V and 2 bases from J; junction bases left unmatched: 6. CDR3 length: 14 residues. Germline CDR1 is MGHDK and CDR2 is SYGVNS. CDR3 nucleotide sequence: TGTGCCAGCAGTCCACAGCGGGGTCCCTACGAGCAGTACTTC. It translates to CASSPQRGPYEQYF.

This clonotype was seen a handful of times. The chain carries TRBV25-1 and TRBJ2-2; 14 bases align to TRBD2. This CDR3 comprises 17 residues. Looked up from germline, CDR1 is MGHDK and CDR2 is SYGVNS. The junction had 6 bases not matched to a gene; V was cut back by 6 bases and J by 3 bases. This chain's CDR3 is CASRGTSGSLDTGELFF. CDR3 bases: TGTGCCAGCAGGGGGACTAGCGGGAGTCTCGACACCGGGGAGCTGTTTTTT.

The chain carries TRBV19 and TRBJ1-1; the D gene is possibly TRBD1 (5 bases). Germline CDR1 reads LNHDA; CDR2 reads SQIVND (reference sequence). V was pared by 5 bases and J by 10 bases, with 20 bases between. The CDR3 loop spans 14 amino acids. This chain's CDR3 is CASSVTRDPLGAFF. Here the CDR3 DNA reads TGTGCCAGTAGTGTGACTCGGGACCCCCTAGGAGCTTTCTTT.

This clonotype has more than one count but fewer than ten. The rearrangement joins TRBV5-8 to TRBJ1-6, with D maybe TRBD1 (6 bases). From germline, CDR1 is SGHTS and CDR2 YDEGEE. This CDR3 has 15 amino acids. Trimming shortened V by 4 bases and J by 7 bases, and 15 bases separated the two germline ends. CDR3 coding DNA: TGTGCCAGCAGCAGAGGGACACTCGGAAATTCACCCCTCCACTTT. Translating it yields CASSRGTLGNSPLHF.

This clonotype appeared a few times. The CDR3 region has the DNA TGTGCCAGCAGCCCCCTCGGTAGCGGGCTCGATACGCAGTATTTT. This encodes CASSPLGSGLDTQYF. The chain is built from TRBV3-1 and TRBJ2-3; 7 bases map to TRBD2. The J segment lost 6 bases and the V segment lost 4 bases, leaving 10 bases of the junction unmatched. In germline, CDR1 is LGHDT, CDR2 YNNKEL (reference sequence). The CDR3 has 15 amino acids.

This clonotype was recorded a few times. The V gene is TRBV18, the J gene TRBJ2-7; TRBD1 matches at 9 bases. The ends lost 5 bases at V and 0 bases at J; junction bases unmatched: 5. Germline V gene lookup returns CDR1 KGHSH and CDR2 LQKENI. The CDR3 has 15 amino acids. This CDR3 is CASSEDRGSSYEQYF. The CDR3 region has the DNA TGTGCCAGCTCAGAGGACAGGGGAAGCTCCTACGAGCAGTACTTC. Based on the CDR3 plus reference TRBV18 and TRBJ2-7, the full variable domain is NAGVMQNPRHLVRRRGQEARLRCSPMKGHSHVYWYRQLPEEGLKFMVYLQKENIIDESGMPKERFSAEFPKEGPSILRIQQVVRGDSAAYFCASSEDRGSSYEQYFGPGTRLTVT.

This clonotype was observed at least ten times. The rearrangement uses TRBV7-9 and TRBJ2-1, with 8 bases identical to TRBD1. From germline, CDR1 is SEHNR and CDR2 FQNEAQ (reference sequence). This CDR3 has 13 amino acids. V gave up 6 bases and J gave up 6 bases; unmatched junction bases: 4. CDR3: CASSRQGSNEQFF. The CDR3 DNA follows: TGTGCCAGCAGTCGACAGGGGAGCAATGAGCAGTTCTTC.

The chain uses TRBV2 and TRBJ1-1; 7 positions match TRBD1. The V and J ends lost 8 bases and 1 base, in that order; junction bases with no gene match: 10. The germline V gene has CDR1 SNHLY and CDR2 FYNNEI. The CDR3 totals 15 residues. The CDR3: CASELAGTANTEAFF. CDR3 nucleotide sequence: TGTGCCAGCGAACTAGCCGGGACAGCGAACACTGAAGCTTTCTTT. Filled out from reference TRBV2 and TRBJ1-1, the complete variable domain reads EPEVTQTPSHQVTQMGQEVILRCVPISNHLYFYWYRQILGQKVEFLVSFYNNEISEKSEIFDDQFSVERPDGSNFTLKIRSTKLEDSAMYFCASELAGTANTEAFFGQGTRLTVV.

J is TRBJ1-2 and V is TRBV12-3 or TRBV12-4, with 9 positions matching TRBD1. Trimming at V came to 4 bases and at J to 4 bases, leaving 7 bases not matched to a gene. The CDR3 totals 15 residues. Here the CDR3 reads CASSSTGTGPYGYTF. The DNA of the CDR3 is TGTGCCAGCAGTTCCACCGGGACAGGGCCCTATGGCTACACCTTC.

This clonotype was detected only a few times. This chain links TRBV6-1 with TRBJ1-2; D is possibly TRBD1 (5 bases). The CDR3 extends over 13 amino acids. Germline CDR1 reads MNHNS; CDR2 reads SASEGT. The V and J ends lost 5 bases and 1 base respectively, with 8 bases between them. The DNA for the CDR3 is TGTGCCAGCAGTCCGGACAATAACTATGGCTACACCTTC. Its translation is CASSPDNNYGYTF.

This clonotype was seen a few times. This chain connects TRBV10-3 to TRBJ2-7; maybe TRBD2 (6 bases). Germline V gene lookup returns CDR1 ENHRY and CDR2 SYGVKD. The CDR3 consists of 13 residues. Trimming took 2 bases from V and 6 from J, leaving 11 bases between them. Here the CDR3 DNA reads TGTGCCATCAGTGAGCTCGGGGGATCCGAGCAGTACTTC. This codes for CAISELGGSEQYF.

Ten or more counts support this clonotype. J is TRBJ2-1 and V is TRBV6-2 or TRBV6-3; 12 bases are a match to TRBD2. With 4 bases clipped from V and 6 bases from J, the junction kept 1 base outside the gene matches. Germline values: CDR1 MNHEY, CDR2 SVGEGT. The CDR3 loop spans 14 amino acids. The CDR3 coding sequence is TGTGCCAGCAGTTGGACTAGCGGGGTCAATGAGCAGTTCTTC. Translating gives CASSWTSGVNEQFF.

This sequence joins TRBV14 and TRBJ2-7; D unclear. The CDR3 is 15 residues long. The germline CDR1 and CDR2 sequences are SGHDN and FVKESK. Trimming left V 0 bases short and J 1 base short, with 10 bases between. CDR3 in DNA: TGTGCCAGCAGCCAAGAGGGCAGGCGTTCCTACGAGCAGTACTTC. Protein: CASSQEGRRSYEQYF.

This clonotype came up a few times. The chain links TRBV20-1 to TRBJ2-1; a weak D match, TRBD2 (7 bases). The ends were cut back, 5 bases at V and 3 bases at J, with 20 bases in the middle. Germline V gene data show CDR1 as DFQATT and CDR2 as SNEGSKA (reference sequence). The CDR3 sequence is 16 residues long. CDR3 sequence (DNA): TGCAGTGCTGGGGCTAGGAGGGGGGGAGTCTACAATGAGCAGTTCTTC. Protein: CSAGARRGGVYNEQFF.

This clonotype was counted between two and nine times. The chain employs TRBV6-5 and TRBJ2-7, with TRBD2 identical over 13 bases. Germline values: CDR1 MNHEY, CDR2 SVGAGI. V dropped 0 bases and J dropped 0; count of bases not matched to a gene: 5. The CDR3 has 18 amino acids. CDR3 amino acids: CASSYSWRLAGGSYEQYF. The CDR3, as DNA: TGTGCCAGCAGTTACTCGTGGAGACTAGCGGGGGGCTCCTACGAGCAGTACTTC.

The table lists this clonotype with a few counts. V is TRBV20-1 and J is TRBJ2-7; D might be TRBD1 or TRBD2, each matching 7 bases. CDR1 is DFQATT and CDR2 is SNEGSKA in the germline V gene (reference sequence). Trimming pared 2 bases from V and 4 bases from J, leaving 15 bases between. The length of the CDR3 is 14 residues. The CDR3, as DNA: TGCAGTGCTAGAAGACAGCAGGGGGGGTACGAGCAGTACTTC. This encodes CSARRQQGGYEQYF.

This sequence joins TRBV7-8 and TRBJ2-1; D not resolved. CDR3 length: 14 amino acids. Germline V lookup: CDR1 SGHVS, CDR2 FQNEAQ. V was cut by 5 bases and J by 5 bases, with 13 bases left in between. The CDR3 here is CASSQGRAHNEQFF. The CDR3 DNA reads TGTGCCAGCAGCCAAGGACGGGCCCACAATGAGCAGTTCTTC.